This T cell receptor (beta chain) was observed in a study of PD-1 blockade in classical Hodgkin lymphoma. On the study more broadly: Nivolumab dosing for patients was 3 mg/kg, administered intravenously every 2 weeks.

Study-level points and caveats: Baseline diversity in complete responders resembled that of newly diagnosed patients.

In its sample, this clone was seen once. Antigen: not known. Trimming stripped 5 bases from V and 5 bases from J, with 10 bases between. The CDR3 consists of 12 residues. Germline V gene data show CDR1 as SEHNR and CDR2 as FQNEAQ (reference sequence). Every patient experienced relapse after autologous stem cell transplantation, and brentuximab vedotin exposure varied. Complete response, partial response or progressive disease constituted the best response categories observed. Profiling relied on immunoSEQ multiplex PCR, and the TCRdb table lists in-frame clones only, not all of them. The table lists about 110,000 clones, 89% of them singletons.

The chain recombines TRBV7-9 with TRBJ2-7; no clear D. Sequenced here: peripheral blood mononuclear cells (PBMCs), sampled before the second cycle of nivolumab. The TCR comes from a human donor with classical Hodgkin lymphoma. CDR3 DNA: TGTGCCAGCAGCCAGACCGTTAACGAGCAGTACTTC. Its translation: CASSQTVNEQYF.